This T cell receptor beta chain was identified during a study of breast tumors, draining lymph nodes, adjacent tissues. Study results and limitations: Findings are consistent with lymph node origin and intratumoral expansion of most tumor T cells. Luminal-like breast cancer showed significantly higher tumor–nontumor repertoire similarity than basal-like. Compared with lymph nodes, tumors were less diverse; compared with nontumor tissue, more. Tumor T cell lymph node origin was a supported hypothesis, not proven.

TCRdb passed the multiplex PCR reads through MiXCR, listing each CDR3 protein once. The sample contains about 14,000 distinct CDR3 sequences, around three fifths of which appear only once. This CDR3 spans 14 amino acids. The V segment lost 5 bases and the J segment 7 bases; nucleotides outside the gene matches: 11. In germline, CDR1 is MNHNS, CDR2 SASEGT. This clonotype appeared many times. Its target is unknown. This may stem from a read error, because a much larger clone lies one nucleotide away. The V and J genes are TRBV6-1 and TRBJ2-7; TRBD1 matches 7 bases. This clonotype was sampled from a female donor with breast cancer. Some clones in this sample may be carry-over from other donors' samples. The material sequenced was tumor-adjacent breast tissue. The CDR3 DNA reads TGTGCCAGCAGTCAGGGGGTCCGCCCGGTGGAGCAGTACTTC. Amino acid sequence: CASSQGVRPVEQYF.